These T cell receptor beta chains were read from a single sample in a study of tumor and adjacent non-tumor tissue in lung cancer. TCRdb re-called the multiplex PCR reads through MiXCR, storing one row per CDR3 protein. The sample records roughly 75,000 distinct CDR3 sequences, around 70% being singletons. Sequencing was done on a sample of distant non-tumor lung tissue. Receptors originate from a woman aged 45-65 years with non-small cell lung cancer. The CDR3 runs from the conserved cysteine through the conserved F or W. The D gene is left open where the match is weak. Only part of the rows carry a size: once, few, many, or a class if the clone is expanded.

d_call: -; v_call: TRBV11-1; j_call: TRBJ2-7; clone_size: -; cdr3_aa: CANSHWDSSYEQYF; cdr3_nt: TGTGCCAACAGCCACTGGGATAGCTCCTACGAGCAGTACTTC
d_call: -; v_call: TRBV20-1; j_call: TRBJ1-4; clone_size: many; cdr3_aa: CSALGAEEKLFF; cdr3_nt: TGCAGTGCTCTGGGGGCGGAAGAAAAACTGTTTTTT
d_call: TRBD1; v_call: TRBV28; j_call: TRBJ1-2; clone_size: once; cdr3_aa: CASSFQGGINHGYTF; cdr3_nt: TGTGCCAGCAGTTTCCAGGGGGGTATTAACCATGGCTACACCTTC
d_call: -; v_call: TRBV3-1; j_call: TRBJ2-7; clone_size: -; cdr3_aa: CASSQEVGSYEQYF; cdr3_nt: TGTGCCAGCAGCCAAGAAGTCGGTTCCTACGAGCAGTACTTC
d_call: -; v_call: TRBV11-2; j_call: TRBJ2-6; clone_size: -; cdr3_aa: CASSFSPGVNVLTF; cdr3_nt: TGTGCCAGCAGCTTCAGCCCTGGGGTCAACGTGCTGACTTTC
d_call: -; v_call: TRBV3-1; j_call: TRBJ2-2; clone_size: few; cdr3_aa: CASSQERVTNTGELFF; cdr3_nt: TGTGCCAGCAGCCAAGAACGGGTAACGAACACCGGGGAGCTGTTTTTT
d_call: -; v_call: TRBV20-1; j_call: TRBJ2-2; clone_size: many; cdr3_aa: CSARVLLEGELFF; cdr3_nt: TGCAGTGCTAGAGTCCTCCTCGAGGGGGAGCTGTTTTTT
d_call: TRBD2; v_call: TRBV20-1; j_call: TRBJ2-4; clone_size: -; cdr3_aa: CSARTSGSEDIQHF; cdr3_nt: TGCAGTGCCCGGACTAGCGGGAGCGAAGACATTCAGCATTTC
d_call: -; v_call: TRBV6-5; j_call: TRBJ1-1; clone_size: -; cdr3_aa: CASKHTRTNPDAFF; cdr3_nt: TGTGCCAGCAAGCATACAAGGACGAACCCTGATGCTTTCTTT
d_call: -; v_call: TRBV4-2; j_call: TRBJ1-5; clone_size: medium-sized; cdr3_aa: CASSLFWARETNQPQHF; cdr3_nt: TGTGCCAGCAGCCTCTTTTGGGCCAGAGAGACAAATCAGCCCCAGCATTTT
d_call: TRBD1; v_call: TRBV20-1; j_call: TRBJ1-6; clone_size: -; cdr3_aa: CSAHRDRAYNPPFHF; cdr3_nt: TGCAGTGCTCACCGGGACAGAGCCTATAATCCACCCTTCCACTTT
d_call: -; v_call: TRBV6-2/TRBV6-3; j_call: TRBJ1-2; clone_size: -; cdr3_aa: CASSHGHGQGGYTF; cdr3_nt: TGTGCCAGCAGCCACGGACATGGGCAGGGTGGCTACACCTTC
d_call: -; v_call: TRBV11-2; j_call: TRBJ2-7; clone_size: once; cdr3_aa: CASSDPGSYMQYF; cdr3_nt: TGTGCCAGCAGCGACCCAGGATCCTACATGCAGTACTTC
d_call: -; v_call: TRBV7-9; j_call: TRBJ2-4; clone_size: few; cdr3_aa: CASSPGDLAKNIQYF; cdr3_nt: TGTGCCAGCAGCCCGGGGGATCTAGCCAAAAACATTCAGTACTTC
d_call: -; v_call: TRBV10-3; j_call: TRBJ1-3; clone_size: -; cdr3_aa: CAITDGVSSGNTIYF; cdr3_nt: TGTGCCATCACCGATGGGGTATCTTCCGGAAACACCATATATTTT
d_call: TRBD2; v_call: TRBV4-1; j_call: TRBJ2-6; clone_size: -; cdr3_aa: CASSQELAGGPGTNVLTF; cdr3_nt: TGCGCCAGCAGCCAAGAATTAGCGGGAGGACCCGGGACCAACGTCCTGACTTTC
d_call: TRBD2; v_call: TRBV12-3/TRBV12-4; j_call: TRBJ2-2; clone_size: many; cdr3_aa: CASRPSLAGASGELFF; cdr3_nt: TGTGCCAGCAGACCCTCCCTAGCGGGAGCTTCGGGGGAGCTGTTTTTT
d_call: TRBD1; v_call: TRBV7-8; j_call: TRBJ2-1; clone_size: -; cdr3_aa: CASSTRPRQGFYNEQFF; cdr3_nt: TGTGCCAGCAGCACTAGACCGAGACAGGGTTTTTACAATGAGCAGTTCTTC
d_call: -; v_call: TRBV12-3/TRBV12-4; j_call: TRBJ2-5; clone_size: -; cdr3_aa: CAGRVDTNQETQYF; cdr3_nt: TGTGCCGGCCGTGTGGATACCAACCAAGAGACCCAGTACTTC
d_call: TRBD1; v_call: TRBV4-1; j_call: TRBJ2-1; clone_size: once; cdr3_aa: CASSQGSWTGNEQFF; cdr3_nt: TGCGCCAGCAGCCAAGGTTCCTGGACAGGGAATGAGCAGTTCTTC
d_call: TRBD1; v_call: TRBV29-1; j_call: TRBJ2-1; clone_size: many; cdr3_aa: CSAKSPESGGNEQFF; cdr3_nt: TGCAGCGCTAAATCACCCGAATCAGGGGGCAATGAGCAGTTCTTC
d_call: -; v_call: TRBV4-1; j_call: TRBJ2-2; clone_size: -; cdr3_aa: CASSQERFTGELVF; cdr3_nt: TGCGCCAGCAGCCAAGAGAGGTTCACCGGGGAGCTGGTTTTT
d_call: TRBD1; v_call: TRBV10-2; j_call: TRBJ1-5; clone_size: -; cdr3_aa: CASVLGGQGGNQPQHF; cdr3_nt: TGCGCAAGCGTGCTTGGGGGACAGGGTGGCAATCAGCCCCAGCATTTT
d_call: TRBD1; v_call: TRBV11-1; j_call: TRBJ2-3; clone_size: medium-sized; cdr3_aa: CASSLATGVDTQYF; cdr3_nt: TGTGCCAGCAGCTTAGCCACAGGGGTTGATACGCAGTATTTT
d_call: -; v_call: TRBV24-1; j_call: TRBJ2-3; clone_size: few; cdr3_aa: CATSDPRQWGTDTQYF; cdr3_nt: TGTGCCACCAGTGACCCAAGACAGTGGGGCACAGATACGCAGTATTTT
d_call: -; v_call: TRBV29-1; j_call: TRBJ2-7; clone_size: many; cdr3_aa: CSVAVNFGQYF; cdr3_nt: TGCAGCGTTGCGGTAAATTTTGGGCAGTACTTC
d_call: -; v_call: TRBV28; j_call: TRBJ1-5; clone_size: -; cdr3_aa: CVSSSGGSNQPQHF; cdr3_nt: TGTGTCAGCAGTTCGGGAGGGAGCAATCAGCCCCAGCATTTT
d_call: -; v_call: TRBV29-1; j_call: TRBJ2-5; clone_size: -; cdr3_aa: CSVVREPEETQYF; cdr3_nt: TGCAGCGTTGTCAGAGAACCTGAGGAGACCCAGTACTTC
d_call: -; v_call: TRBV5-4; j_call: TRBJ1-1; clone_size: -; cdr3_aa: CTSSKSTPGRRAEAFF; cdr3_nt: TGTACCAGCAGCAAATCAACACCGGGGAGGAGAGCTGAAGCTTTCTTT
d_call: TRBD2; v_call: TRBV6-6; j_call: TRBJ2-2; clone_size: few; cdr3_aa: CASSPGLAGGVGELFF; cdr3_nt: TGTGCTAGCAGTCCGGGACTAGCGGGAGGAGTCGGGGAGCTGTTTTTT
d_call: -; v_call: TRBV5-4; j_call: TRBJ1-6; clone_size: many; cdr3_aa: CASSLDRISPLHF; cdr3_nt: TGTGCCAGCAGCTTGGATCGGATTTCACCCCTCCACTTT
d_call: -; v_call: TRBV19; j_call: TRBJ1-6; clone_size: -; cdr3_aa: CATKDVYNSPLHF; cdr3_nt: TGTGCCACCAAGGACGTGTATAATTCACCCCTCCACTTT
d_call: -; v_call: TRBV6-1; j_call: TRBJ1-1; clone_size: -; cdr3_aa: CASIHGGLNTIAFF; cdr3_nt: TGTGCCAGCATTCACGGAGGACTGAACACTATAGCTTTCTTT